This T cell receptor (beta chain) was profiled in a study of blood T cell repertoires in COVID-19. Turning to the study itself: Acute and convalescent COVID-19 specimens originated in the United States, Italy and Spain. T cells, B-cell-depleted T cells, or PBMCs supplied cDNA or gDNA.

Original methodology: Estimated nucleated cell counts came from reference gene primer amplification. Sequencing was performed with immunoSEQ multiplex PCR; in TCRdb, only in-frame clones are kept and a portion is missing. That table furnishes V, J and clone size, whereas the DNA furnished D and trimming. The table includes about 75,000 clones, roughly 90% detected once. Trimming shortened V by 4 bases and J by 3 bases, and 15 bases separated the two germline ends. The CDR3 runs to 15 residues. The germline CDR1 and CDR2 sequences are SEHNR and FQNEAQ (reference sequence). The V gene is TRBV7-9, the J gene TRBJ1-1; D is perhaps TRBD1 (5 bases). The sample taken for sequencing was peripheral blood. The TCR comes from a woman in her forties or fifties with acute or convalescent COVID-19. For the CDR3, the DNA is TGTGCCAGCAGCTCGGGGCGGGGGTCCGACACTGAAGCTTTCTTT. This encodes CASSSGRGSDTEAFF.